The next 28 T cell receptor beta chains were all read from a single sample in a study of vaccination effects on CD4 cells after COVID-19. No antigen has been assigned to these receptors. The ViraFEST assay expanded antigen-specific CD4+ T cells with viral peptide pools before sequencing. The authors isolated CD4+ T cells after around nine days of culture. All vaccine recipients tested negative for nucleocapsid antibodies and had never contracted SARS-CoV-2 infection. TCRdb keeps only in-frame clones here, not all; method: immunoSEQ multiplex PCR. The sample shows approximately 30,000 clones, about 70% of them seen only once. The specimen was CD4+ T cells from PBMCs cultured with HCoV-NL63 spike peptides, collected before COVID-19 vaccination. The receptors come from a human donor who received a COVID-19 vaccine.

The rearrangement uses TRBV11-2 and TRBJ2-7; weak D call: TRBD2 (5 bases). Trimming took off 0 bases at V and 3 bases at J, with 9 bases between the two ends. This CDR3 has 14 amino acids. Germline assignment: CDR1 SGHAT and CDR2 FQNNGV. CDR3 region: CASSLEGRLYEQYF. For the CDR3, the DNA is TGTGCCAGCAGCTTAGAAGGGAGACTCTACGAGCAGTACTTC.

V is TRBV4-3 and J is TRBJ1-2; D call uncertain. The V end was cut by 0 bases, the J end by 2 bases, with 7 bases between. Germline lookup yields CDR1 LGHNA and CDR2 YSLEER. The CDR3 sequence is 14 residues long. CDR3 region: CASSQDWKNYGYTF. CDR3 coding DNA: TGCGCCAGCAGCCAAGACTGGAAAAACTATGGCTACACCTTC.

V usage is TRBV19 and J usage is TRBJ1-1, with unresolved D. The ends were cut back, 3 bases at V and 1 base at J, with 9 bases in the middle. This CDR3 is 14 amino acids long. From germline, CDR1 is LNHDA and CDR2 SQIVND (reference sequence). CDR3 loop: CASSIGNSNTEAFF. CDR3 DNA sequence: TGTGCCAGTAGTATCGGCAACTCGAACACTGAAGCTTTCTTT.

The chain recombines TRBV27 with TRBJ1-6; no clear D gene. The CDR3 runs 14 residues. V lost 10 bases and J 0 bases, leaving 10 bases between the germline ends. Germline V gene data show CDR1 as MNHEY and CDR2 as SMNVEV (reference sequence). The CDR3 DNA reads TGTGCCACCAGAGGTGTCTCCTATAATTCACCCCTCCACTTT. It encodes CATRGVSYNSPLHF.

This rearrangement joins TRBV28 to TRBJ2-1; a weak D match, TRBD2 (6 bases). The germline CDR1 and CDR2 sequences are MDHEN and SYDVKM. The CDR3 consists of 16 residues. The ends were cut back, 6 bases at V and 6 bases at J, with 21 bases in the middle. For the CDR3, the DNA is TGTGCCAGCAGCGACCGAACTAGGAGGGGACCCAATGAGCAGTTCTTC. The encoded protein is CASSDRTRRGPNEQFF.

The gene calls are TRBV5-4 and TRBJ1-1; 8 bases line up with TRBD1. V shed 7 bases, J shed 0 bases, and the junction held 2 bases outside the gene matches. Germline CDR1 SGHNT, CDR2 YYREEE (reference sequence). The CDR3 length is 13 residues. The CDR3 spells CASQGAVNTEAFF. CDR3 DNA: TGTGCCAGCCAGGGGGCGGTGAACACTGAAGCTTTCTTT.

The V and J genes are TRBV30 and TRBJ2-3; D remains unclear. The CDR3 has 12 amino acids. V lost 0 bases and J 5 bases, leaving 6 bases between the germline ends. Looked up from germline, CDR1 is GTSNPN and CDR2 is SVGIG (reference sequence). This chain's CDR3 is CAWSVLLDTQYF. CDR3 nucleotides: TGTGCCTGGAGTGTACTTTTAGATACGCAGTATTTT.

The chain has TRBV4-2 and TRBJ1-1, with a tentative D call TRBD1 (5 bases). V was trimmed by 0 bases and J by 1 base, leaving 9 bases between them. Germline V gene sequence: CDR1 LGHNA, CDR2 YNFKEQ. CDR3 length: 15 residues. This chain's CDR3 is CASSQESQGNTEAFF. CDR3 sequence (DNA): TGTGCCAGCAGCCAAGAATCTCAGGGGAACACTGAAGCTTTCTTT.

The rearrangement links TRBV6-6 to TRBJ1-1, with D possibly TRBD1 on 5 matching bases. The V gene lost 10 bases and the J gene lost 7 bases, with 19 bases spanning the gap. Germline V gene lookup returns CDR1 MNHNY and CDR2 SVGAGI (reference sequence). The CDR3 sequence is 13 residues long. CDR3 DNA: TGTGCCATTCGAGATCCGGGACGTAGTGAAGCTTTCTTT. Translated: CAIRDPGRSEAFF.

This clone was counted once. This chain links TRBV2 with TRBJ2-1, with 9 bases matching TRBD1. CDR1 and CDR2 (germline): SNHLY, FYNNEI. The CDR3 has 15 residues. With V trimmed by 4 bases and J by 4 bases, 5 bases remained unmatched. The CDR3: CASSATGTGYNEQFF. The CDR3 coding sequence is TGTGCCAGCAGTGCAACCGGGACAGGGTACAATGAGCAGTTCTTC.

This chain links TRBV28 with TRBJ2-1; possibly TRBD2 for D (5 bases). Trimming took off 6 bases at V and 5 bases at J, with 20 bases between the two ends. This CDR3 spans 16 amino acids. Germline values: CDR1 MDHEN, CDR2 SYDVKM. In DNA, the CDR3 is TGTGCCAGCAGCCGACTCGGGATAGTTGGAAACAATGAGCAGTTCTTC. Residues: CASSRLGIVGNNEQFF.

This chain links TRBV19 with TRBJ1-3; a possible D gene is TRBD1 (5 bases). Trimming took off 8 bases at V and 4 bases at J, with 24 bases between the two ends. Germline lookup yields CDR1 LNHDA and CDR2 SQIVND (reference sequence). The CDR3 extends over 17 amino acids. In nucleotides, the CDR3 is TGTGCCAGTGGCAACCCTTACAACCTCGGGGGAGGAAACACCATATATTTT. Its protein is CASGNPYNLGGGNTIYF.

V gene TRBV29-1 combines with J gene TRBJ2-6; tentative D call: TRBD1 (5 bases). Germline loops: CDR1 SQVTM, CDR2 ANQGSEA. The CDR3 runs to 13 residues. V lost 3 bases, J lost 3 bases, and 6 bases lay in between. This CDR3 reads CSVDRVGANVLTF. CDR3 DNA: TGCAGCGTTGACAGGGTTGGGGCCAACGTCCTGACTTTC. The full variable domain, rest sourced from reference TRBV29-1 and TRBJ2-6, is SAVISQKPSRDICQRGTSLTIQCQVDSQVTMMFWYRQQPGQSLTLIATANQGSEATYESGFVIDKFPISRPNLTFSTLTVSNMSPEDSSIYLCSVDRVGANVLTFGAGSRLTVL.

This rearrangement joins TRBV15 to TRBJ1-5; 12 bases are a match to TRBD1. CDR3 length: 18 residues. CDR1 and CDR2 (germline): LNHNV, YYDKDF (reference sequence). The junction had 6 bases not matched to a gene; V was cut back by 2 bases and J by 1 base. The CDR3 loop reads CATSRRDRGLGSNQPQHF. In nucleotides, the CDR3 is TGTGCCACCAGCAGAAGGGACAGGGGGCTAGGGAGCAATCAGCCCCAGCATTTT.

The V call is TRBV10-3, the J call TRBJ1-2; 10 bases match TRBD1. CDR3 length equals 13 residues. The V gene's germline CDR1 is ENHRY and CDR2 SYGVKD. V lost 8 bases, J lost 9 bases, and 9 bases stayed unmatched. This chain's CDR3 is CAIRAGTGDRYTF. CDR3 DNA sequence: TGTGCCATCCGGGCCGGGACAGGGGACCGCTACACCTTC.

CDR3 protein: CASSSPAGPQFF. The CDR3 nucleotides read TGTGCCAGCAGTTCCCCGGCCGGGCCACAGTTCTTC. The chain recombines TRBV27 with TRBJ2-1; D ambiguous. CDR1 and CDR2 from the germline V gene are MNHEY and SMNVEV (reference sequence). CDR3 length equals 12 residues. Trimming took off 4 bases at V and 13 bases at J, with 14 bases between the two ends.

The chain is built from TRBV28 and TRBJ1-6; D is unclear. The CDR3 is 14 residues long. The V gene lost 3 bases and the J gene lost 6 bases, with 9 bases spanning the gap. From germline, CDR1 is MDHEN and CDR2 SYDVKM. CDR3: CASSLIRGNSPLHF. Written as DNA, the CDR3 is TGTGCCAGCAGTTTGATCCGGGGTAATTCACCCCTCCACTTT. Using reference TRBV28 and TRBJ1-6 for the parts outside the CDR3, the full variable domain is DVKVTQSSRYLVKRTGEKVFLECVQDMDHENMFWYRQDPGLGLRLIYFSYDVKMKEKGDIPEGYSVSREKKERFSLILESASTNQTSMYLCASSLIRGNSPLHFGNGTRLTVT.

This clone was picked up a small number of times. This sample includes further DNA sequences coding for the same CDR3. The chain carries TRBV30 and TRBJ1-6; D gene uncertain. The CDR3 has 13 amino acids. Between the trimmed V and J ends, which lost 0 bases and 6 bases, there was a span of 6 bases. CDR1 is GTSNPN, CDR2 SVGIG, per germline (reference sequence). CDR3 in DNA: TGTGCCTGGAGTGTACGAGGTAATTCACCCCTCCACTTT. It encodes CAWSVRGNSPLHF.

The genes are TRBV3-1 (or the pseudogene TRBV3-2) and TRBJ2-2, with D unclear. V dropped 5 bases and J dropped 4 bases, with 17 bases sitting between them. The germline CDR1 and CDR2 sequences are LGHDT and YNNKEL (reference sequence). The CDR3 consists of 16 residues. The CDR3, as DNA: TGTGCCAGCAGCACCCGCAGTACCTCGGGCACCGGGGAGCTGTTTTTT. This sequence encodes CASSTRSTSGTGELFF.

This clone was seen a single time. The rearrangement joins TRBV7-3 to TRBJ1-5; possibly TRBD1 for D (5 bases). CDR1 and CDR2 from the germline V gene are SGHTA and FQGTGA. This CDR3 contains 18 residues. Trimming left V 4 bases short and J 2 bases short, with 21 bases between. Here the CDR3 reads CASSSHILPVGGNQPQHF. The CDR3 DNA is TGTGCCAGCAGCTCTCACATTCTCCCGGTGGGGGGCAATCAGCCCCAGCATTTT. The variable domain in full, completed from reference TRBV7-3 and TRBJ1-5, reads GAGVSQTPSNKVTEKGKYVELRCDPISGHTALYWYRQSLGQGPEFLIYFQGTGAADDSGLPNDRFFAVRPEGSVSTLKIQRTERGDSAVYLCASSSHILPVGGNQPQHFGDGTRLSIL.

The CDR3 coding sequence is TGTGCCAGCAGCTTCAGCGGGGGGGCGGCAGATACGCAGTATTTT. It encodes CASSFSGGAADTQYF. The genes are TRBV7-2 and TRBJ2-3; TRBD2 matches at 10 bases. Looked up from germline, CDR1 is SGHTA and CDR2 is FQGNSA. V shed 3 bases and J 4 bases; nucleotides not matched to a gene: 4. The CDR3 has 15 residues.

This chain joins TRBV12-5 and TRBJ2-1, with D perhaps matching TRBD2 (5 bases). Trimming left V 7 bases short and J 2 bases short, with 12 bases between. Germline V gives CDR1 LGHNT, CDR2 FRNRAP. The CDR3 is 14 amino acids. CDR3 bases: TGTGCTAGTGCCCGAGACGGGGCCTACAATGAGCAGTTCTTC. Protein product: CASARDGAYNEQFF.

This clone appeared a single time. The chain joins TRBV2 to TRBJ2-3; D is undetermined. Germline V gene lookup returns CDR1 SNHLY and CDR2 FYNNEI. There are 14 residues in the CDR3. The V gene lost 1 base and the J gene lost 6 bases, with 11 bases spanning the gap. The CDR3 DNA reads TGTGCCAGCAGTGAAGGTATGGTCATGGATACGCAGTATTTT. As protein: CASSEGMVMDTQYF.

The chain has TRBV9 and TRBJ1-1; D call uncertain. CDR1 and CDR2 from the germline V gene are SGDLS and YYNGEE. Between the trimmed V and J ends, which lost 0 bases and 8 bases, there was a span of 11 bases. This CDR3 spans 13 amino acids. CDR3 loop: CASSVDLGREAFF. CDR3 DNA sequence: TGTGCCAGCAGCGTAGACCTGGGCCGAGAAGCTTTCTTT.

The chain carries TRBV7-2 and TRBJ1-1, with D possibly matching TRBD1 (5 bases). Trimming pared 0 bases from V and 1 base from J, leaving 6 bases between. This CDR3 contains 14 residues. Germline assignment: CDR1 SGHTA and CDR2 FQGNSA. Here the CDR3 reads CASSLATGNTEAFF. The CDR3 region has the DNA TGTGCCAGCAGCTTAGCTACAGGGAACACTGAAGCTTTCTTT. The full variable domain, its missing parts supplied by reference TRBV7-2 and TRBJ1-1, is GAGVSQSPSNKVTEKGKDVELRCDPISGHTALYWYRQSLGQGLEFLIYFQGNSAPDKSGLPSDRFSAERTGGSVSTLTIQRTQQEDSAVYLCASSLATGNTEAFFGQGTRLTVV.

The chain uses TRBV6-5 and TRBJ2-7, with 7 bases identical to TRBD1. The V gene end was trimmed by 5 bases and the J gene end by 5 bases; junction bases not matched to a gene: 9. CDR3 size: 14 residues. CDR1 is MNHEY and CDR2 is SVGAGI in the germline V gene. The CDR3 coding sequence is TGTGCCAGCAGTCAGAGACAGGGTAGCGACGAGCAGTACTTC. This gives the protein CASSQRQGSDEQYF.

This clone showed up just once. The chain links TRBV7-9 to TRBJ1-3, with a possible D match to TRBD1 (6 bases). The CDR3 has 17 residues. V lost 5 bases, J lost 0 bases, and 17 bases lay in between. The germline CDR1 and CDR2 sequences are SEHNR and FQNEAQ (reference sequence). The CDR3: CASSRRRGRSSGNTIYF. The CDR3 DNA is TGTGCCAGCAGCCGACGCAGGGGCCGCAGCTCTGGAAACACCATATATTTT.

The gene calls are TRBV30 and TRBJ2-5; 14 nucleotides align to TRBD2. CDR1 GTSNPN and CDR2 SVGIG come from the germline V gene (reference sequence). This CDR3 has 16 amino acids. The V and J ends lost 2 bases and 4 bases, in that order; junction bases with no gene match: 6. The CDR3 region is CAWSSGLAGGPETQYF. The CDR3 DNA is TGTGCCTGGAGTTCCGGACTAGCGGGGGGCCCAGAGACCCAGTACTTC. The full variable domain, with the rest looked up from reference TRBV30 and TRBJ2-5, is SQTIHQWPATLVQPVGSPLSLECTVEGTSNPNLYWYRQAAGRGLQLLFYSVGIGQISSEVPQNLSASRPQDRQFILSSKKLLLSDSGFYLCAWSSGLAGGPETQYFGPGTRLLVL.